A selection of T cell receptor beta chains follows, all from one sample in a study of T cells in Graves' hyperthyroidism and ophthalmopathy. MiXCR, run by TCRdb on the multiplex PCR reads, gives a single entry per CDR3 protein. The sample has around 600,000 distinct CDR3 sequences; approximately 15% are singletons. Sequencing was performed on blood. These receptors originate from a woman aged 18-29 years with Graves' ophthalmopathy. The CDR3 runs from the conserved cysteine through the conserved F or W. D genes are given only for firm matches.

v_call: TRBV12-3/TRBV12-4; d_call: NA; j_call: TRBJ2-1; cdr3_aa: CASSPGEGLGSYNEQFF
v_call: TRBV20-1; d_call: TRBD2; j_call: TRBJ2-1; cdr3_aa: CSARRGDSYNEQFF
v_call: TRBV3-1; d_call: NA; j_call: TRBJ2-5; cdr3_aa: CASSQELNQETQYF
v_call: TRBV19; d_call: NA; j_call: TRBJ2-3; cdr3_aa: CASSGQWGLVDTQYF
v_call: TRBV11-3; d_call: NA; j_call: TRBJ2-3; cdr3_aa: CASSRGTGSTTDTQYF
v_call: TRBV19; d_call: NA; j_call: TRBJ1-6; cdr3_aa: CASSLGTSPLHF
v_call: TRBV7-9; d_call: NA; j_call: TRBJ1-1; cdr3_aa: CASSAVTGIHTEAFF
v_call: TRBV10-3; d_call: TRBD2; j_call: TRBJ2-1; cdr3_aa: CAISGAEREVHNEQFF
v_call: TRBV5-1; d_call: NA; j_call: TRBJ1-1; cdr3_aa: CASSLRVENTEAFF
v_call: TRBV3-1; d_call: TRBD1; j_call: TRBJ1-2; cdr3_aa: CASSHTGGAGGYTF
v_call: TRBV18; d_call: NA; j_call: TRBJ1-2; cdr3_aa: CASSPGRGSPPGYTF
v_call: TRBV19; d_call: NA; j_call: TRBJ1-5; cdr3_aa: CASSIIRTGIDQPQHF
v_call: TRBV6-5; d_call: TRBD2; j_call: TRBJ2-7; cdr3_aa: CASSYGRGLASSYEQYF
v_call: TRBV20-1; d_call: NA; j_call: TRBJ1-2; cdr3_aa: CSARVPGTGYTF
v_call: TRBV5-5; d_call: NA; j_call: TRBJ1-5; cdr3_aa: CASSFGRGIGYSNQPQHF
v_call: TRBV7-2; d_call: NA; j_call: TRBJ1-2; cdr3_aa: CASSLGRGASGYTF
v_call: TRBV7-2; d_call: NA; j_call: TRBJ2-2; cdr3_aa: CASNLVRVGTSPLTGELFF
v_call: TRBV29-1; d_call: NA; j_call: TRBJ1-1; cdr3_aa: CSVGLQVWYTEAFF
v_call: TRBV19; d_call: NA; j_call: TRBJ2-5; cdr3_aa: CASSIDTSREAQYF
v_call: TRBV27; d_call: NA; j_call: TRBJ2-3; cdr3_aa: CASSYRRGGTDTQYF
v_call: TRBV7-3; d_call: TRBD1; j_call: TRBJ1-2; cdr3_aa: CASSREGGTGLLWGSYTF
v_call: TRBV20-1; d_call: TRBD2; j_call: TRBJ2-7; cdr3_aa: CSAKGSGGYEQYF
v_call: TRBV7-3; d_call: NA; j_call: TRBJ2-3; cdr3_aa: CASSLSRWGTDTQYF
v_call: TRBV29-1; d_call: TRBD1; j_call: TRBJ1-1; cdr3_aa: CSGQGGTEAFF
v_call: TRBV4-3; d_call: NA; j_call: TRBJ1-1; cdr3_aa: CASSQDSASTEAFF
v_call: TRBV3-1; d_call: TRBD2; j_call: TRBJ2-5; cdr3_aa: CASSQGPGTNPETQYF
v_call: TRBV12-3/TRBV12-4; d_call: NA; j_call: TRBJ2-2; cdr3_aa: CASVRPTNTGELFF
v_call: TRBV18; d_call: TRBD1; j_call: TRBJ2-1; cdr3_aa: CASSPSGTGHEQFF
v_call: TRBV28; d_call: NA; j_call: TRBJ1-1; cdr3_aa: CASSGVDSLNTEAFF
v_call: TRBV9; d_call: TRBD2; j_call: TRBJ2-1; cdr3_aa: CASSVTSGVHNEQFF
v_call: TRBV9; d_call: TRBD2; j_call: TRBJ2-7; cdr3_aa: CASSVGGGLVYEQYF
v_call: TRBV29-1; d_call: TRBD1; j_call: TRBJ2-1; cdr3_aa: CSVVPPGTGSYNEQFF
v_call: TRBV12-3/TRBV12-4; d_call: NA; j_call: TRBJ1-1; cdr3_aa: CASTTTGMRPEAFF
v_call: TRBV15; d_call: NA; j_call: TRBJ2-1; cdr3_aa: CATSRDPTASSYNEQFF
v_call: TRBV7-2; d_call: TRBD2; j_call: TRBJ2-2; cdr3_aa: CASSFGAGGPAGELFF
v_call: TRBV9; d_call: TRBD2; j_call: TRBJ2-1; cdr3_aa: CASSTTSVRVNEQFF
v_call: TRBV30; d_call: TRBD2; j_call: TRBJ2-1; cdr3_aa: CAWSVFPGGSEQFF
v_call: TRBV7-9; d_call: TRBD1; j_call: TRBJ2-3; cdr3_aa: CASSGRQGAKDTQYF
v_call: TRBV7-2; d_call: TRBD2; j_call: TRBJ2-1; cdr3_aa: CASQSGGSYNEQFF
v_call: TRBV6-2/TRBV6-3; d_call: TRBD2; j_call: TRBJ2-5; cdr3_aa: CASSYLTGGGFQETQYF
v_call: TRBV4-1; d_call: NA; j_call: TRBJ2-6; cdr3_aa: CASSQNGPHYSGANVLTF
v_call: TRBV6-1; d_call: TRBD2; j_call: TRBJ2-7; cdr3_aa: CASSYGSGGLYEQYF